These T cell receptor beta chains were read from a single sample in a study of neoadjuvant anti-PD-1 for oral cavity cancer. Method: immunoSEQ multiplex PCR; TCRdb's copy keeps in-frame clones and lacks some. The table shows 12,000 to 15,000 clones, with less than 75% occurring only once. Here the sequenced sample was PBMCs, taken before nivolumab (anti-PD-1) treatment. The receptor set was obtained from a person aged 40-85 years with oral cavity squamous cell carcinoma. CDR3s include the opening cysteine and the closing phenylalanine or tryptophan. Each record gives: clone size, J gene, D gene, V gene, CDR3 DNA, CDR3 protein. D genes are given only for firm matches. Clone size is stated in some rows and not others, as once, few, many or a class when expanded.

few	TRBJ2-1	.	TRBV7-9	TGTGCCAGCAGCCCTGGAGCAGGGAGCTCCTACAATGAGCAGTTCTTC	CASSPGAGSSYNEQFF
.	TRBJ1-2	TRBD1	TRBV28	TGTGCCAGCAGTACTCTTGGGACAGCCAACTATGGCTACACCTTC	CASSTLGTANYGYTF
.	TRBJ1-3	.	TRBV5-5	TGTGCCAGCAGCTCAATATCCACCCCGAGATCTGGAAACACCATATATTTT	CASSSISTPRSGNTIYF
few	TRBJ2-1	TRBD2	TRBV7-2	TGTGCCAGCAGCTACCCTCGAAGCGGGAGAAGTACCTACAATGAGCAGTTCTTC	CASSYPRSGRSTYNEQFF
.	TRBJ1-5	.	TRBV5-6	TGTGCCAGCAGCTTGGGGGCAGGGGGCAATCAGCCCCAGCATTTT	CASSLGAGGNQPQHF
.	TRBJ1-2	.	TRBV13	TGTGCCAGCAGCTCCCAGACCGGATTCTATGGCTACACCTTC	CASSSQTGFYGYTF
.	TRBJ2-1	TRBD2	TRBV5-4	TGTGCCAGCAGCCCTGCGGGGGTGAACTCCTACAATGAGCAGTTCTTC	CASSPAGVNSYNEQFF
few	TRBJ1-2	.	TRBV11-2	TGTGCCAGCAGCTATGGACAGACGAGCTACACCTTC	CASSYGQTSYTF
.	TRBJ2-3	.	TRBV12-5	TGTGCTAGTGGTGCGACGGGAAATAGAGATACGCAGTATTTT	CASGATGNRDTQYF
.	TRBJ1-1	.	TRBV5-6	TGTGCCAGCAGCTTGACCACTGAAGCTTTCTTT	CASSLTTEAFF
.	TRBJ2-1	TRBD2	TRBV6-6	TGTGCCAGCAGTTACTCGACTAGCGGGATCCGGAATGAGCAGTTCTTC	CASSYSTSGIRNEQFF
.	TRBJ2-3	.	TRBV21-1	TGTGCCAGCAGCAAAGATCCCCGGACTAGCGGGAGGGCCACAGATACGCAGTATTTT	CASSKDPRTSGRATDTQYF
.	TRBJ1-5	TRBD1	TRBV19	TGTGCCAGTAGTATAGGGACAGGGCCTAATCAGCCCCAGCATTTT	CASSIGTGPNQPQHF
.	TRBJ2-7	.	TRBV11-2	TGTGCCAGCAGCTTAGCCGTCTACGAGCAGTACTTC	CASSLAVYEQYF
.	TRBJ1-5	.	TRBV11-2	TGTGCCAGCAGCTTAGATCATCAGGACTATCAGCCCCAGCATTTT	CASSLDHQDYQPQHF
.	TRBJ1-5	.	TRBV6-6	TGTGCCAGCAGCCCCGGGAGGCCCCAGCATTTT	CASSPGRPQHF
.	TRBJ2-7	TRBD1	TRBV2	TGTGCCAGCAGTTTTACCCGACAGGGCGACTACGAGCAGTACTTC	CASSFTRQGDYEQYF
.	TRBJ1-1	.	TRBV5-1	TGCGCCAGCAGCTTGTCCCCGGGGGACACTGAAGCTTTCTTT	CASSLSPGDTEAFF
.	TRBJ1-5	.	TRBV27	TGTGCCAGCAGTTTGAGAGGGCAAAATAATCAGCCCCAGCATTTT	CASSLRGQNNQPQHF
.	TRBJ1-2	TRBD1	TRBV7-2	TGTGCCAGCAGCCCAGACAGGGGGCCAAACTATGGCTACACCTTC	CASSPDRGPNYGYTF
.	TRBJ2-7	.	TRBV7-3	TGTGCCAGCAGCCAGGGTGCGCTCATCAACCACGAGCAGTACTTC	CASSQGALINHEQYF
few	TRBJ1-2	TRBD1	TRBV29-1	TGCAGCGGGAGGACAGGAGAGAACTATGGCTACACCTTC	CSGRTGENYGYTF
few	TRBJ1-2	TRBD1	TRBV7-2	TGTGCCAGCAGCGCACAGATGGGACAGGGGGCTTTTTATGGCTACACCTTC	CASSAQMGQGAFYGYTF
.	TRBJ2-3	TRBD1	TRBV2	TGTGCCAGCAGTGAGGACAGGGGGACGGCAGATACGCAGTATTTT	CASSEDRGTADTQYF
.	TRBJ1-5	TRBD1	TRBV6-5	TGTGCCAGCAAGTCAGGGGGCAATAGCAATCAGCCCCAGCATTTT	CASKSGGNSNQPQHF
.	TRBJ1-3	.	TRBV27	TGTGCCACCTTGATCACGTCGAGGGGGGAAGGATTT	CATLITSRGEGF
.	TRBJ1-1	.	TRBV29-1	TGCAGCGTTGCGGGGGAGAGATTTGAAGCTTTCTTT	CSVAGERFEAFF
once	TRBJ2-2	TRBD1	TRBV6-5	TGTGCCAGCAGTCGGGACAGAAACACCGGGGAGCTGTTTTTT	CASSRDRNTGELFF
.	TRBJ2-1	TRBD2	TRBV7-2	TGTGCCAGCAGCTTAAGAGCGGGGGCTTCCAATGAGCAGTTCTTC	CASSLRAGASNEQFF
few	TRBJ2-7	TRBD2	TRBV27	TGTGCCAGCAGTTTACATAGCGGGAGAGACGAGCAGTACTTC	CASSLHSGRDEQYF
few	TRBJ1-1	TRBD1	TRBV19	TGTGCCACGGGGACAGCGATGAACACTGAAGCTTTCTTT	CATGTAMNTEAFF
.	TRBJ2-1	TRBD2	TRBV15	TGTGCCACCAGCAGAGGAGGGACTAGAGGTGAGCAGTTCTTC	CATSRGGTRGEQFF
.	TRBJ2-5	.	TRBV19	TGTGCCAGTACCGGGACGTTTATGCAAGAGACCCAGTACTTC	CASTGTFMQETQYF
.	TRBJ1-1	.	TRBV6-1	TGTGCCAGCAGCGTAGACAGGACAGAAGCTTTCTTT	CASSVDRTEAFF
.	TRBJ2-1	TRBD2	TRBV4-1	TGCGCCAGCAGCCAAGGGTCAGCGGGGGGAATCTACAATGAGCAGTTCTTC	CASSQGSAGGIYNEQFF
few	TRBJ2-7	TRBD1	TRBV6-5	TGTGCCAGCAGTTACGCCCGACAGGGAGTCTCCGAGCAGTACTTC	CASSYARQGVSEQYF
.	TRBJ1-1	.	TRBV30	TGTGCCTGGAGTGGGCAGAGGAACACTGAAGCTTTCTTT	CAWSGQRNTEAFF
.	TRBJ1-2	.	TRBV27	TGTGCCAGCAGGGATACCCCTCGGGCCTTCGGCGGGGAGGGCTACACCTTC	CASRDTPRAFGGEGYTF
.	TRBJ2-2	TRBD1	TRBV19	TGTGCCAGTACCCTGCCGGGACAGGGCGGGAACGGGGAGCTGTTTTTT	CASTLPGQGGNGELFF
.	TRBJ1-5	.	TRBV9	TGTGCCAGCAGCCAGAATCAGCCCCAGCATTTT	CASSQNQPQHF
.	TRBJ2-7	.	TRBV7-2	TGTGCCAGCAGCTTCCCCCCGGCCCGCGAGCAGTACTTC	CASSFPPAREQYF
.	TRBJ1-5	.	TRBV7-2	TGTGCCAGCAGCCTGGGATGGACCCAGGGAGCCAGCAATCAGCCCCAGCATTTT	CASSLGWTQGASNQPQHF
.	TRBJ1-1	.	TRBV12-5	TGTGCTAGTGGTTTGCCCCGAGGGCGGCCTGAAGCTTTCTTT	CASGLPRGRPEAFF
.	TRBJ2-7	.	TRBV10-2	TGCGCCAGCAGTGGCGCGCGGACCGCTGGTGACGAGCAGTACTTC	CASSGARTAGDEQYF
.	TRBJ1-2	TRBD1	TRBV6-5	TGTGCCAGCAGTTACAGGGGGACAGGGCCTAACTATGGCTACACCTTC	CASSYRGTGPNYGYTF
few	TRBJ1-6	.	TRBV5-1	TGCGCCAGCAGCTTGGAAAACCGGAGATCACCCCTCCACTTT	CASSLENRRSPLHF
.	TRBJ2-3	.	TRBV9	TGTGCCAGCAGCGTAGTCCCCCGCGGTTCGGGAGATACGCAGTATTTT	CASSVVPRGSGDTQYF
.	TRBJ1-5	TRBD1	TRBV5-5	TGTGCCAGCAGCCCAGGACAGGGGCAACGGCCCCAGCATTTT	CASSPGQGQRPQHF
few	TRBJ2-5	.	TRBV19	TGTGCCAGTAGTATTACAGGCCGGGAGACCCAGTACTTC	CASSITGRETQYF
.	TRBJ1-5	.	TRBV19	TGTGCCAGTAGTAGTGTGGAGAGTAGCAATCAGCCCCAGCATTTT	CASSSVESSNQPQHF
.	TRBJ2-3	.	TRBV5-1	TGCGCCAGCAGCTTGTCAGATACGCAGTATTTT	CASSLSDTQYF
few	TRBJ1-5	.	TRBV21-1	TGTGCCAGCAGAGGACAGCCAGCGCGCCTAAATCAGCCCCAGCATTTT	CASRGQPARLNQPQHF
.	TRBJ2-7	TRBD2	TRBV6-6	TGTGCCACCGGGGCGGGAGATAAGCAGTACTTC	CATGAGDKQYF
few	TRBJ1-2	.	TRBV5-6	TGTGCCAGCAGCTTGGTTGGGGATGGCTACACCTTC	CASSLVGDGYTF
.	TRBJ1-5	.	TRBV9	TGTGCCAGCAGCGTAGGGCAATGGGGCAATCAGCCCCAGCATTTT	CASSVGQWGNQPQHF
once	TRBJ2-1	TRBD2	TRBV7-9	TGTGCCAGCAGCTCCACTCGACTAGCGGGAGGTGATGAGCAGTTCTTC	CASSSTRLAGGDEQFF
.	TRBJ1-1	.	TRBV5-1	TGCGCCAGCAGCGCACAGGGGAACACTGAAGCTTTCTTT	CASSAQGNTEAFF
.	TRBJ1-5	.	TRBV19	TGTGCCACCCCGAGGGCCTCTATCCCCCGCAATCAGCCCCAGCATTTT	CATPRASIPRNQPQHF
.	TRBJ2-1	TRBD2	TRBV5-6	TGTGCCAGCAGCTTTGGACTAGCGGGGGCTCCGAGCTCCTACAATGAGCAGTTCTTC	CASSFGLAGAPSSYNEQFF